These T cell receptor beta chains were read from a single sample in a study of regulatory T cells in long-lasting Graves disease. TCRdb used MiXCR to reprocess the multiplex PCR reads, holding one entry per CDR3 protein. The sample includes approximately 400,000 distinct CDR3 sequences, approximately 10% of them seen just once. These data were also reused for a study on T cells in Graves' hyperthyroidism and ophthalmopathy.

This material consisted of peripheral blood mononuclear cells (PBMCs), taken at new diagnosis, from a patient treated with antithyroid drugs. The receptor source for this set is a woman younger than 35 with Graves disease. The CDR3 runs from the conserved cysteine through the conserved F or W. The order of the fields is D gene, clone size, V gene, J gene, CDR3 DNA, CDR3 protein. The D gene is left open where the match is weak. The size entry is marked missing in some rows and otherwise reads once, few, many or a size class.

.	many	TRBV12-3/TRBV12-4	TRBJ1-5	TGTGCCAGCAGTCCATTCGGGGGCATTTCCAATCAGCCCCAGCATTTT	CASSPFGGISNQPQHF
TRBD2	many	TRBV12-3/TRBV12-4	TRBJ2-5	TGTGCCAGCAGTACTAGCGGGGGGGCCGAGACCCAGTACTTC	CASSTSGGAETQYF
TRBD2	many	TRBV7-6	TRBJ2-7	TGTGCCAGCAGCCTTAGCGGGCTGAACTACGAGCAGTACTTC	CASSLSGLNYEQYF
TRBD1	few	TRBV12-3/TRBV12-4	TRBJ1-1	TGTGCCAGCAGTCTAGGACAGGGGTATTCTGAAGCTTTCTTT	CASSLGQGYSEAFF
.	many	TRBV7-8	TRBJ1-5	TGTGCCAGCAGCTTAAAAGGGGGGGGAAATCAGCCCCAGCATTTT	CASSLKGGGNQPQHF
TRBD2	many	TRBV20-1	TRBJ2-5	TGCAGTGCCCTTAGCGGGATAGAAGAGACCCAGTACTTC	CSALSGIEETQYF
.	many	TRBV20-1	TRBJ1-1	TGCAGTGCTTCGACAGGTTTGCAGACTGAAGCTTTCTTT	CSASTGLQTEAFF
.	.	TRBV2	TRBJ1-4	TGTGCCAGCAGTGCTGGCAGGTTGGGATTTAATGAAAAACTGTTTTTT	CASSAGRLGFNEKLFF
.	.	TRBV13	TRBJ1-1	TGTGCCAGCAGCACGGAGGTTGGCGCTGAAGCTTTCTTT	CASSTEVGAEAFF
.	many	TRBV6-2/TRBV6-3	TRBJ2-5	TGTGCCAGCAAGAGCAGCCAAGAGACCCAGTACTTC	CASKSSQETQYF
.	.	TRBV6-9	TRBJ2-1	TGTGCCAGCAGTTTCGGACGTACTTACAATGAGCAGTTCTTC	CASSFGRTYNEQFF
.	many	TRBV7-2	TRBJ1-1	TGTGCCAGCAGTTTCCAGGCGTACACTGAAGCTTTCTTT	CASSFQAYTEAFF
.	.	TRBV12-3/TRBV12-4	TRBJ2-7	TGTGCCAGCAGTCTACAGGGCTGGCCCTACGAGCAGTACTTC	CASSLQGWPYEQYF
.	many	TRBV2	TRBJ1-6	TGTGCCAGCAGGAGTGATAATTCACCCCTCCACTTT	CASRSDNSPLHF
.	many	TRBV11-1	TRBJ1-1	TGTGCCAGCAGGCGGGGGCGGGACACTGAAGCTTTCTTT	CASRRGRDTEAFF
TRBD1	many	TRBV5-5	TRBJ2-1	TGTGCCAGCAGCTTGACTTTACGGGACAGGCCGTCGGAGCAGTTCTTC	CASSLTLRDRPSEQFF
.	few	TRBV6-5	TRBJ1-6	TGTGCCAGCAGTTATCAACAAATGACACCCCTCCACTTT	CASSYQQMTPLHF
TRBD2	many	TRBV5-8	TRBJ2-5	TGTGCCAGCAGCTCGGGTGCTAGCGGGGGGGAAGTGGATGAGACCCAGTACTTC	CASSSGASGGEVDETQYF
.	few	TRBV7-2	TRBJ2-1	TGTGCCAGCAGCCCCGACTGGGGCGGGCCTGAGCAGTTCTTC	CASSPDWGGPEQFF
.	.	TRBV20-1	TRBJ1-4	TGCAGTACTACGGAACCTTCTAATGAAAAACTGTTTTTT	CSTTEPSNEKLFF
.	many	TRBV28	TRBJ1-4	TGTGCCAGCAGTTTGGCGACAGCGGTGCTGGAAAAACTGTTTTTT	CASSLATAVLEKLFF
.	many	TRBV28	TRBJ2-2	TGTGCCAGCAGTTCCCCAACAGGGTTAGTGGCCGGGGAGCTGTTTTTT	CASSSPTGLVAGELFF
TRBD1	many	TRBV10-3	TRBJ1-2	TGTGCCATCAGTGGGGTGACAGGGGCCTATGGCTACACCTTC	CAISGVTGAYGYTF
TRBD1	few	TRBV6-4	TRBJ2-1	TGTGCCAGCAGTGAAGAGACAGGGGGCTTCGGTGGTGAGCAGTTCTTC	CASSEETGGFGGEQFF
.	many	TRBV3-1	TRBJ1-1	TGTGCCAGCAGCCAAGAATATACGGTGACGAACACTGAAGCTTTCTTT	CASSQEYTVTNTEAFF
.	many	TRBV6-1	TRBJ2-1	TGTGCCAGCAGTCCTAAAATGGCGGGGGAGCAGTTCTTC	CASSPKMAGEQFF
TRBD1	few	TRBV7-3	TRBJ2-7	TGTGCCAGCAGCTTATATGCAGGGGGCGCTTTCTACGAGCAGTACTTC	CASSLYAGGAFYEQYF
.	many	TRBV5-1	TRBJ1-1	TGTGCCAGCAGCTTCGCTACAGCGAACACTGAAGCTTTCTTT	CASSFATANTEAFF
TRBD2	.	TRBV9	TRBJ2-2	TGTGCCAGCAGCCTAATAGCGGGGGAGCTCCGGGAGCTGTTTTTT	CASSLIAGELRELFF
.	many	TRBV7-9	TRBJ2-2	TGTGCCAGCAGTTCCCTAGCGAACACCGGGGAGCTGTTTTTT	CASSSLANTGELFF
.	many	TRBV7-3	TRBJ2-1	TGTGCCAGCAGCTTGATTCGACTGGGCGAGCAGTTCTTC	CASSLIRLGEQFF
TRBD2	many	TRBV28	TRBJ2-1	TGTGCCAGCAGTTTATTTTGGACTAGCGGGAATGAGCAGTTCTTC	CASSLFWTSGNEQFF
TRBD1	many	TRBV3-1	TRBJ1-6	TGTGCCAGCAGCGCTGGACAGGGGATCTCACCCCTCCACTTT	CASSAGQGISPLHF
TRBD2	many	TRBV29-1	TRBJ2-1	TGCAGCGTAGGCGGGGGGGGGCCCCTTACAAATGAGCAGTTCTTC	CSVGGGGPLTNEQFF
TRBD2	few	TRBV29-1	TRBJ2-7	TGCAGCGTTCTATTAGCGGGAGCCGAAGGTTCGCCTTGGGAGCAGTACTTC	CSVLLAGAEGSPWEQYF
.	.	TRBV5-1	TRBJ2-5	TGCGCCAGCAGCTTGAAGAGGGGTTGGTCCCAAGAGACCCAGTACTTC	CASSLKRGWSQETQYF
.	many	TRBV10-3	TRBJ2-2	TGTGCCATCAGTGAGTCAGCAGACGCGAACACCGGGGAGCTGTTTTTT	CAISESADANTGELFF
.	many	TRBV6-1	TRBJ2-1	TGTGCCAGCGGTCACGGGTGGGGAAATGAGCAGTTCTTC	CASGHGWGNEQFF
.	many	TRBV6-2/TRBV6-3	TRBJ2-3	TGTGCCAGCAGTGAACTTCGTGTCCTAGGCACAGATACGCAGTATTTT	CASSELRVLGTDTQYF
TRBD2	.	TRBV28	TRBJ2-7	TGTGTCAGCCACGCGCCAGCGGGAGGTACCTACGAGCAGTACTTC	CVSHAPAGGTYEQYF
.	.	TRBV4-3	TRBJ1-2	TGCGCCAGCAGCCAAGTAATGGGAGCGCGACGTGGCTACACCTTC	CASSQVMGARRGYTF
TRBD1	.	TRBV4-3	TRBJ2-5	TGCGCCAGCAGCCAAGAAGGTCAAGGGGGCCGGGAGACCCAGTACTTC	CASSQEGQGGRETQYF
.	.	TRBV5-1	TRBJ2-5	TGCGCCAGCAGCAAGGACGGACTTCCGCAAGAGACCCAGTACTTC	CASSKDGLPQETQYF
TRBD1	many	TRBV12-3/TRBV12-4	TRBJ1-2	TGTGCCAGCAGACCCGACAGGGGGCCAAACTATGGCTACACCTTC	CASRPDRGPNYGYTF
.	once	TRBV7-9	TRBJ1-6	TGTGCCAGCAGCTTATTTCAGGGGCCCCCGACCCTCCACTTT	CASSLFQGPPTLHF
.	many	TRBV12-3/TRBV12-4	TRBJ1-6	TGTGCCAGCAGCCCTCAAGTGTGGGGGGTCTCCTATAATTCACCCCTCCACTTT	CASSPQVWGVSYNSPLHF
TRBD2	many	TRBV20-1	TRBJ2-3	TGCAGTGTCGGGACTAGCCCCCGAGATACGCAGTATTTT	CSVGTSPRDTQYF
TRBD2	.	TRBV14	TRBJ2-1	TGTGCCAGCAGCCAAGATCGATTCCGGACTAGCGGGGTCCACAATGAGCAGTTCTTC	CASSQDRFRTSGVHNEQFF
.	.	TRBV5-1	TRBJ2-1	TGCGCCAGCCGCCGCGGGATTGATGAGCAGTTCTTC	CASRRGIDEQFF
TRBD1	many	TRBV18	TRBJ1-1	TGTGCCAGCTCACCCCTTCCGGGACAGGGTTCCACTGAAGCTTTCTTT	CASSPLPGQGSTEAFF
.	.	TRBV20-1	TRBJ2-7	TGCAGTGCTGGCCCTCCGGCGCTAGCGAGAGGTGAGCAGTACTTC	CSAGPPALARGEQYF
.	many	TRBV3-1	TRBJ1-1	TGTGCCAGCAGCCAATATGAGAACGGTGAAGCTTTCTTT	CASSQYENGEAFF
.	many	TRBV11-3	TRBJ2-1	TGTGCCAGCAGCTTAGGGGGATTAGGGCTCTCCTACAATGAGCAGTTCTTC	CASSLGGLGLSYNEQFF
.	.	TRBV6-2/TRBV6-3	TRBJ2-3	TGTGCCAGCAGTGAAACGACTGCGGTAGATACGCAGTATTTT	CASSETTAVDTQYF